This TCR beta chain was obtained from a study of T cells in Graves' hyperthyroidism and ophthalmopathy. For ophthalmopathy patients, the Clinical Activity Score was at least 3 and the NOSPECS grade at least 4; duration was under 3 months. Exclusion of patients followed from uncontrolled infection, other autoimmune disease, pregnancy or lactation. V gave up 5 bases and J gave up 9 bases, with 23 bases separating them. Germline values: CDR1 DFQATT, CDR2 SNEGSKA (reference sequence). This CDR3 has 15 amino acids. This clonotype was seen more than once but under ten times. The antigen is not known. General observations from the study: Before onset, ophthalmopathy was predicted by the model a median approximately 6.5 months earlier. Most clonotypes expanded in thyroid above 0.001 were likewise present in blood.

The TCR beta CDR3 regions underwent amplification using RNA transcripts as the source. The HTBI primer set served for first-round RT-PCR of the TCR CDR3. TCRdb itself ran the multiplex PCR reads through MiXCR, one entry per CDR3 protein. The data show some 350,000 distinct CDR3 sequences, approximately 14% seen once. This sequence joins TRBV20-1 and TRBJ2-1, with D perhaps being TRBD1 or TRBD2 (5 bases each). This clonotype originated in a woman between 35 and 50 years old with Graves' ophthalmopathy. The source material was blood. CDR3 residues: CSADSRRRAEGEQFF. In nucleotides, the CDR3 is TGCAGTGCTGACAGTAGGCGAAGGGCTGAGGGTGAGCAGTTCTTC.